The rows below give T cell receptor beta chains drawn from one sample of a study of CD8+ T cells in alopecia areata. Some clones are missing from TCRdb's copy, which holds only in-frame ones; the method was immunoSEQ multiplex PCR. Of some 25,000 clones listed, roughly 52% are singletons. The sequencing sample was made of NKG2D-high CD8+ T cells sorted from blood. These receptors all come from a human donor with alopecia areata. Each CDR3 is given with its conserved first and last residue. The D gene is left open where the match is weak. Only some rows state a clone size, as once, few, many or a class for expanded clones.

clone size,J gene,D gene,CDR3 length,V gene,CDR3 protein,CDR3 DNA
NA,TRBJ2-7,NA,11,TRBV5-6,CASSVSYEQYF,TGTGCCAGCAGCGTCTCCTACGAGCAGTACTTC
NA,TRBJ2-5,TRBD2,14,TRBV4-1,CASSRTSGQETQYF,TGCGCCAGCAGCCGGACTAGCGGCCAAGAGACCCAGTACTTC
large,TRBJ1-1,NA,11,TRBV6-4,CASRNRPEAFF,TGTGCCAGCAGAAACAGGCCTGAAGCTTTCTTT
NA,TRBJ2-2,NA,15,TRBV4-1,CASSQVPYPGGELFF,TGCGCCAGCAGCCAAGTCCCTTATCCTGGCGGGGAGCTGTTTTTT
NA,TRBJ2-1,NA,15,TRBV27,CASSLAVRGGNEQFF,TGTGCCAGCAGCCTCGCAGTCCGAGGAGGGAATGAGCAGTTCTTC
NA,TRBJ2-1,TRBD2,15,TRBV6-5,CASSLRLAGGREQFF,TGTGCCAGCAGCCTCAGACTAGCGGGGGGACGGGAGCAGTTCTTC
NA,TRBJ2-1,TRBD2,15,TRBV6-5,CASSYVASGNNEQFF,TGTGCCAGCAGTTACGTAGCTAGCGGGAACAATGAGCAGTTCTTC
NA,TRBJ2-2,NA,14,TRBV10-1,CASSSGANTGELFF,TGCGCCAGCTCTTCTGGGGCGAACACCGGGGAGCTGTTTTTT
once,TRBJ2-1,NA,16,TRBV2,CASSVVGESSYNEQFF,TGTGCCAGCAGTGTTGTAGGGGAAAGCTCCTACAATGAGCAGTTCTTC
NA,TRBJ2-2,NA,13,TRBV11-2,CASSHRLPWELFF,TGTGCCAGCAGCCATCGTTTACCTTGGGAGCTGTTTTTT
few,TRBJ2-7,TRBD1,11,TRBV29-1,CSVDSRDRELF,TGCAGCGTTGATTCCCGGGACAGGGAATTATTC
NA,TRBJ1-5,NA,15,TRBV2,CASSEMVSVNQPQHF,TGTGCCAGCAGTGAAATGGTGTCAGTGAATCAGCCCCAGCATTTT
NA,TRBJ2-1,NA,15,TRBV7-7,CASSKGGASWNEQFF,TGTGCTAGCAGCAAGGGGGGTGCTAGCTGGAATGAGCAGTTCTTC
NA,TRBJ2-1,NA,13,TRBV7-3,CASSLESGNEQFF,TGTGCCAGCAGCTTAGAAAGCGGGAATGAGCAGTTCTTC
few,TRBJ2-7,TRBD1,15,TRBV7-9,CASSAGQGYSYEQYF,TGTGCCAGCAGCGCGGGACAGGGCTACTCCTACGAGCAGTACTTC
NA,TRBJ2-7,TRBD1,14,TRBV7-9,CASSSGTGKAEQYF,TGTGCCAGCAGCTCAGGGACAGGGAAGGCCGAGCAGTACTTC
NA,TRBJ2-1,NA,11,TRBV29-1,CSVPGGGEQFF,TGCAGCGTCCCCGGGGGCGGTGAGCAGTTCTTC
NA,TRBJ1-1,NA,13,TRBV5-4,CASRSELNTEAFF,TGTGCCAGCAGGTCTGAGCTGAACACTGAAGCTTTCTTT
NA,TRBJ1-4,NA,15,TRBV9,CASSVGTVSNEKLFF,TGTGCCAGCAGCGTAGGAACAGTCTCAAATGAAAAACTGTTTTTT
few,TRBJ2-1,NA,12,TRBV7-9,CASSVRDFEQFF,TGTGCCAGCAGCGTGAGAGATTTTGAGCAGTTCTTC
few,TRBJ2-1,NA,13,TRBV5-1,CASSSHPVGEQFF,TGTGCCAGCAGCTCCCATCCCGTCGGGGAGCAGTTCTTC
NA,TRBJ2-5,NA,11,TRBV11-2,CASSSKETQYF,TGTGCCAGCAGTTCTAAAGAGACCCAGTACTTC
NA,TRBJ2-7,NA,17,TRBV2,CASSDLRFRRDDYEQYF,TGTGCCAGCAGTGATTTGAGGTTTCGGCGGGACGACTACGAGCAGTACTTC
few,TRBJ1-2,NA,15,TRBV7-9,CASSSGDSPNYGYTF,TGTGCCAGCAGCTCCGGGGACTCACCGAACTATGGCTACACCTTC
NA,TRBJ1-5,NA,18,TRBV2,CASSDRQGPVSDDQPQHF,TGTGCCAGCAGTGACCGTCAGGGCCCGGTTTCGGACGATCAGCCCCAGCATTTT
few,TRBJ2-3,TRBD1,16,TRBV2,CASSRTGGLFTDTQYF,TGTGCCAGCAGTAGGACAGGGGGTTTGTTCACAGATACGCAGTATTTT
NA,TRBJ1-5,NA,16,TRBV4-1,CASSQAQGRVHQPQHF,TGCGCCAGCAGCCAAGCCCAGGGGCGCGTTCATCAGCCCCAGCATTTT
few,TRBJ2-1,TRBD2,13,TRBV30,CAERREGFGEQFF,TGTGCCGAGCGGCGGGAGGGGTTTGGTGAGCAGTTCTTC
few,TRBJ1-2,TRBD1,15,TRBV5-1,CASSLEAGTVYGYTF,TGCGCCAGCAGCTTGGAAGCCGGGACAGTCTATGGCTACACCTTC
once,TRBJ1-2,TRBD1,13,TRBV27,CASSLDRVHGYTF,TGTGCCAGCAGCCTCGACAGGGTACATGGCTACACCTTC
NA,TRBJ2-7,TRBD2,16,TRBV28,CASSPRYGRSSYEQYF,TGTGCCAGCAGCCCCCGCTACGGGAGGAGCTCCTACGAGCAGTACTTC
NA,TRBJ2-5,NA,16,TRBV4-1,CASSQRTGQEQETQYF,TGCGCCAGCAGCCAGAGGACTGGACAAGAGCAAGAGACCCAGTACTTC
NA,TRBJ1-2,NA,14,TRBV7-9,CASSSEWVIAQYTF,TGTGCCAGCAGCTCAGAATGGGTTATCGCCCAATACACCTTC
few,TRBJ2-1,TRBD2,16,TRBV28,CASSYPTSGRDNEQFF,TGTGCCAGCAGTTACCCGACTAGCGGGAGGGACAATGAGCAGTTCTTC
NA,TRBJ2-1,TRBD2,17,TRBV5-1,CASSAGLATTDYNEQFF,TGCGCCAGCAGCGCCGGACTAGCGACCACAGATTACAATGAGCAGTTCTTC